This T cell receptor (beta chain) was recovered during a study of graft-versus-host responses after intestinal transplantation. Looking at the study overall: The transplants performed in recipients were multivisceral, liver-intestinal, or isolated intestinal. Study-level points and caveats: GvH clonotypes were identified within recipient marrow, with a subset emerging first in ileum or blood. Early post-transplant falls in HvG clones accompanied the peak levels of circulating GvH clones.

On this clone itself: Its antigen is as yet unknown.

The germline V gene encodes CDR1 SGHVS and CDR2 FQNEAQ. The CDR3 extends over 16 amino acids. V trimming: 1 base; J trimming: 4 bases; junction bases outside the gene matches: 8. The data were produced by immunoSEQ multiplex PCR, yet TCRdb's version contains in-frame clones alone and is incomplete. This table has 35,000 to 50,000 clones, over 90% appearing once. The source material was unstimulated CD8+ T cells sorted from spleen or lymph node cells, sampled before transplant. V is TRBV7-8 and J is TRBJ2-3, with 7 bases that match TRBD2. The sequence came from a human donor who was the organ donor for an intestinal transplant. The CDR3, as DNA: TGTGCCAGCAGCTTAGTATTCGGGAGGTTCCCAGATACGCAGTATTTT. Its protein product is CASSLVFGRFPDTQYF. Based on the CDR3 plus reference TRBV7-8 and TRBJ2-3, the full variable domain is GAGVSQSPRYKVAKRGQDVALRCDPISGHVSLFWYQQALGQGPEFLTYFQNEAQLDKSGLPSDRFFAERPEGSVSTLKIQRTQQEDSAVYLCASSLVFGRFPDTQYFGPGTRLTVL.